This T cell receptor beta chain was captured by sequencing in a study of blood T cells in healthy people across ages. For the study at large: About one barcoded beta molecule per two T cells came from capture by template switching.

Study conclusions and caveats: Percentage of naive T cells showed a strong correlation with TCR beta diversity.

This CDR3 region has 16 residues. Germline V lookup: CDR1 SGHTA, CDR2 FQGNSA. V was pared by 1 base and J by 5 bases, with 17 bases between. With a J-beta primer mix and a sample-barcoded 5' primer, a second PCR ran about 7 to 12 cycles. Each CDR3 protein is one row after TCRdb ran MiXCR on the 5' RACE reads. The table lists 1.5 million to 2 million distinct CDR3 sequences, about 35% of them singletons. This clonotype was recorded a few times. Its specificity is not known. The chain links TRBV7-2 to TRBJ1-1; weak D call: TRBD1 (5 bases). The sequence was collected from a woman aged 30 to 39 in good health. Sample: blood. CDR3 nucleotide sequence: TGTGCCAGCAGCTTAGGAAGGTCGCGGGGGAAAACTGAAGCTTTCTTT. Its translation is CASSLGRSRGKTEAFF.